The rows below give T cell receptor beta chains drawn from one sample of a study of regulatory T cells in long-lasting Graves disease. TCRdb re-analysed the multiplex PCR reads in MiXCR, keeping a single row per CDR3 protein. Here the sample spans hundreds of thousands of distinct CDR3 sequences, around 20% being singletons. The source material was peripheral blood mononuclear cells (PBMCs), sampled when the disease was refractory, from a patient treated with antithyroid drugs. These TCRs come from a female donor with Graves disease. The CDR3 runs from the conserved cysteine through the conserved F or W. Each record gives: D gene, J gene, V gene, clone size, CDR3 DNA, CDR3 protein. The D gene is left open where the match is weak. Clone sizes are given selectively: once, few, many, or a class where the clone is expanded.

>TRBD1|TRBJ2-7|TRBV9|few
TGTGCCAGCAGCAACCAGGACAGGGGGCACGAGCAGTACTTC
CASSNQDRGHEQYF
>TRBD2|TRBJ2-7|TRBV14|many
TGTGCCAGCAGCCGACTAGCAGGACTCTACGAGCAGTACTTC
CASSRLAGLYEQYF
>.|TRBJ2-7|TRBV12-3/TRBV12-4|many
TGTGCCAGCAGCAAGATCTACGAGCAGTACTTC
CASSKIYEQYF
>.|TRBJ2-7|TRBV2|many
TGTGCCAGCAGTGTCTTGTTGCCGGGACGGAGTACCTACGAGCAGTACTTC
CASSVLLPGRSTYEQYF
>.|TRBJ1-2|TRBV3-1|many
TGTGCCAGCAGCCAAGATTTCGGCAGCGGAAACTATGGCTACACCTTC
CASSQDFGSGNYGYTF
>TRBD2|TRBJ2-1|TRBV7-2|.
TGTGCCAGCAGCTTACTACTAGCGGGAGAGTACAATGAGCAGTTCTTC
CASSLLLAGEYNEQFF
>TRBD2|TRBJ2-7|TRBV7-9|many
TGTGCCAGCAGCCCCCCCGGGAGGCTGTACGAGCAGTACTTC
CASSPPGRLYEQYF
>.|TRBJ1-5|TRBV6-1|.
TGTGCCAGCAGAATCAGGACGGTTAGCAATCAGCCCCAGCATTTT
CASRIRTVSNQPQHF
>TRBD2|TRBJ2-5|TRBV7-2|many
TGTGCCAGCAGCTTAGCCGGGACGGGGGGAGAGACCCAGTACTTC
CASSLAGTGGETQYF
>.|TRBJ2-7|TRBV10-3|many
TGTGCCATCAGTGAGCCCCGACATTCCTACGAGCAGTACTTC
CAISEPRHSYEQYF
>.|TRBJ2-7|TRBV4-1|.
TGCGCCAGCAGCCAAGATCTAGTCGGCGGAGCCTACGAGCAGTACTTC
CASSQDLVGGAYEQYF
>TRBD1|TRBJ1-1|TRBV4-1|.
TGCACCAGCAGCCAAGGGGCAGGGGGCTTAACTGAAGCTTTCTTT
CTSSQGAGGLTEAFF
>TRBD1|TRBJ1-1|TRBV6-1|many
TGTGCCAGCAGTCCAGGGGGTTTGAACACTGAAGCTTTCTTT
CASSPGGLNTEAFF
>TRBD1|TRBJ2-1|TRBV28|few
TGTGCCAGCAGTCCCGGGACAGGGCTCCACAATGAGCAGTTCTTC
CASSPGTGLHNEQFF
>TRBD2|TRBJ2-1|TRBV29-1|few
TGCAGCGTGGTAGGACTAGCGGATAGCTCCTACAATGAGCAGTTCTTC
CSVVGLADSSYNEQFF
>.|TRBJ2-4|TRBV12-3/TRBV12-4|many
TGTGCCAGCAGTCCCCAAGATTTGTTAGCCAAAAACATTCAGTACTTC
CASSPQDLLAKNIQYF
>TRBD2|TRBJ2-4|TRBV28|many
TGTGCCAGCAGTCCCCCAGCGGGAGGGGGCAAAAACATTCAGTACTTC
CASSPPAGGGKNIQYF
>TRBD1|TRBJ2-7|TRBV28|many
TGTGCCAGCAGCTCCCTCCCGACAGGGTTCTACGAGCAGTACTTC
CASSSLPTGFYEQYF
>TRBD1|TRBJ2-7|TRBV7-8|many
TGTGCCAGCAGCCCCGGGACAGGGTCGGCCTACGAGCAGTACTTC
CASSPGTGSAYEQYF
>.|TRBJ1-1|TRBV12-3/TRBV12-4|many
TGTGCCAGCATGCCGGGACACGGCCCTGAAGCTTTCTTT
CASMPGHGPEAFF
>.|TRBJ1-4|TRBV5-1|many
TGCGCCAGCAGCGCCTCCAGAGTGTCTAATGAAAAACTGTTTTTT
CASSASRVSNEKLFF
>.|TRBJ1-1|TRBV6-1|many
TGTGCCAGCATTTTTTTGGGCAGCACTGAAGCTTTCTTT
CASIFLGSTEAFF
>.|TRBJ1-5|TRBV19|.
TGTGCCAGTAGTATGGAGCCAGGTTATAATCAGCCCCAGCATTTT
CASSMEPGYNQPQHF
>TRBD2|TRBJ2-5|TRBV11-2|many
TGTGCCAGCAGCCTACGACTAGCGGGAGAAGAGACCCAGTACTTC
CASSLRLAGEETQYF
>TRBD2|TRBJ2-7|TRBV15|.
TGTGCCACCAGCAGAGATGGCGGGAGATCTGGGGAGCAGTACTTC
CATSRDGGRSGEQYF
>TRBD2|TRBJ2-2|TRBV28|many
TGTGCCAGCACGGGCGGGAGTCACACCGGGGAGCTGTTTTTT
CASTGGSHTGELFF
>TRBD1|TRBJ2-7|TRBV7-9|few
TGTGCCAGCAGCCAAGGGGGCCCCTACGAGCAGTACTTC
CASSQGGPYEQYF
>.|TRBJ2-5|TRBV29-1|.
TGCAGCGTTGAAGACCCTGGGGGCAGGGCCATAGGGACCCAGTACTTC
CSVEDPGGRAIGTQYF
>.|TRBJ2-2|TRBV7-8|few
TGTGCCAGCAGCTTAATGGGGTCGGGCGGGGAGCTGTTTTTT
CASSLMGSGGELFF
>TRBD1|TRBJ2-7|TRBV2|many
TGTGCCAGCAGTCAGCTACAGGGGATCGTCTACGAGCAGTACTTC
CASSQLQGIVYEQYF
>.|TRBJ1-2|TRBV28|many
TGTGCCAGCAGTGCGGGACCGCTCAACGGCTACACCTTC
CASSAGPLNGYTF
>.|TRBJ2-3|TRBV12-3/TRBV12-4|.
TGTGCCAGCAGTACCGGCCCGGGCCCCTGGAGCACAGATACGCAGTATTTT
CASSTGPGPWSTDTQYF
>.|TRBJ2-5|TRBV20-1|many
TGCAGTGCTAGAGATATAGCTCAACAAGAGACCCAGTACTTC
CSARDIAQQETQYF
>.|TRBJ1-5|TRBV7-8|.
TGTGCCAGCAGCTTAGATTCGCTCGGGACGGAAAGCAATCAGCCCCAGCATTTT
CASSLDSLGTESNQPQHF
>TRBD1|TRBJ1-3|TRBV19|.
TGTGCCAGTAGAACCGGGACAGGTAACACCATATATTTT
CASRTGTGNTIYF
>TRBD2|TRBJ2-7|TRBV7-9|few
TGTGCCAGCAGCCCTACTAGCGGACTCCTTTCCTACGAGCAGTACTTC
CASSPTSGLLSYEQYF
>.|TRBJ1-5|TRBV28|many
TGTGCCAGCACCCTAACCCATCCATGGCGGAGCAATCAGCCCCAGCATTTT
CASTLTHPWRSNQPQHF
>TRBD2|TRBJ2-5|TRBV30|few
TGTGCCTGGGCTAGCGGGAGAAGTGAGACCCAGTACTTC
CAWASGRSETQYF
>.|TRBJ1-6|TRBV7-2|many
TGTGCCAGCAGCTTAGTTTTAGCCAGTTCACCCCTCCACTTT
CASSLVLASSPLHF
>.|TRBJ1-1|TRBV5-6|few
TGTGCCAGCAGCTTGTTAAGGAGGTACACTGAAGCTTTCTTT
CASSLLRRYTEAFF
>TRBD2|TRBJ2-5|TRBV4-1|.
TGCGCCAGCAGCCCGACAGCGGGAACGATTGAGACCCAGTACTTC
CASSPTAGTIETQYF
>.|TRBJ1-2|TRBV6-5|many
TGTGCCAGCAGTTTCGGACTGGAGTATGGCTACACCTTC
CASSFGLEYGYTF
>.|TRBJ2-7|TRBV5-4|.
TGTGCCAGCAGCGACGCTTCGGGCGAGCAGTACTTC
CASSDASGEQYF